This T cell receptor (beta chain) was sequenced in a study of OX40 agonist ivuxolimab in advanced cancers. Turning to the study itself: Ivuxolimab, an antibody that agonizes OX40 (CD134), was administered to the patients. General study results and limits: With doses of 0.1 to 3.0 mg/kg, CD4+ and CD8+ blood T cells had undergone clonal expansion by week 6.

Some clones are missing from TCRdb's copy, which holds only in-frame ones; the method was immunoSEQ multiplex PCR. The sample holds roughly 93,000 clones, roughly four fifths seen once. With respect to this clone: What it binds is unknown.

The CDR3 has 15 residues. Trimming pared 6 bases from V and 0 bases from J, leaving 15 bases between. Germline V gene lookup returns CDR1 LNHDA and CDR2 SQIVND (reference sequence). This sequence originates from an adult with an advanced solid tumor such as melanoma, head and neck, liver or kidney cancer. V gene TRBV19 combines with J gene TRBJ2-7; tentative D call: TRBD1 (6 bases). Material: CD4+ or CD8+ T cells sorted from blood, obtained in a trial of the OX40 agonist ivuxolimab. The CDR3 here is CASSPFGQSSYEQYF. The CDR3 DNA follows: TGTGCCAGTAGCCCTTTCGGACAGAGCTCCTACGAGCAGTACTTC.